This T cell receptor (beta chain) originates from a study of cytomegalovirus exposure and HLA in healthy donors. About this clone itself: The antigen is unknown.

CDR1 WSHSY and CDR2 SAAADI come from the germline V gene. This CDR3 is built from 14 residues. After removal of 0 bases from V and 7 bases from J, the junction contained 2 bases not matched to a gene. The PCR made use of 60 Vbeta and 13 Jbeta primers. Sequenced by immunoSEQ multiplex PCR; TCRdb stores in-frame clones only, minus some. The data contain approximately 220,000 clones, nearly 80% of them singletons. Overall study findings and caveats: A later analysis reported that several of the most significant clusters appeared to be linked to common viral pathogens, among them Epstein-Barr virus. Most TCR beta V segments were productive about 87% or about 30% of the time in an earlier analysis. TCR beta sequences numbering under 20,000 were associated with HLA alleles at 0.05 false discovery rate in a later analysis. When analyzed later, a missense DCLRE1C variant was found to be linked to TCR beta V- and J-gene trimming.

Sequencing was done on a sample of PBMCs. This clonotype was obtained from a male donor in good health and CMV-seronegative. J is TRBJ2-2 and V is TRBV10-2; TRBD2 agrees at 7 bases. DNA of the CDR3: TGCGCCAGCAGTGAGTCGGGGGGGAACGGGGAGCTGTTTTTT. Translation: CASSESGGNGELFF.